This T cell receptor (beta chain) was retrieved from a study of T cell changes during pregnancy in multiple sclerosis. The table came from immunoSEQ multiplex PCR; TCRdb's copy has only in-frame clones and leaves some out. The sample lists about 69,000 clones, roughly 90% occurring once. The CDR3 covers 16 residues. Trimming took 0 bases from V and 10 from J; bases not matched to a gene: 9. From germline, CDR1 is SEHNR and CDR2 FQNEAQ (reference sequence). The sample here was peripheral blood, taken in the third trimester of pregnancy. The chain couples TRBV7-9 to TRBJ1-1; 12 bases align to TRBD1. The TCR comes from a female donor with multiple sclerosis, enrolled in a pregnancy study. The CDR3, as DNA: TGTGCCAGCAGCTTAGCCGCCGGGACAGGGGGCGAGGTAGCTTTCTTT. It yields the protein CASSLAAGTGGEVAFF.